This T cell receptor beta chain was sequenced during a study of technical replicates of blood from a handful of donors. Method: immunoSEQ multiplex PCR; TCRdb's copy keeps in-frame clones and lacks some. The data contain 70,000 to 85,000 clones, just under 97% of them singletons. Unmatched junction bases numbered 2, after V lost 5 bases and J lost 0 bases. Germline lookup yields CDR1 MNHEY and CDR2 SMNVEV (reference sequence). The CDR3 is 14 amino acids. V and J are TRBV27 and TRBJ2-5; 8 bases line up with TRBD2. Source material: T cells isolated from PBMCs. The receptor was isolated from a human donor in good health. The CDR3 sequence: CASSQLADQETQYF. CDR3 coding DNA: TGTGCCAGCAGTCAACTAGCGGACCAAGAGACCCAGTACTTC.